This T cell receptor beta chain was recovered during a study of human T cells and chemical hapten exposure. Findings and limits, study-wide: No change in TCRs above 1 in 1000 frequency was produced by DPC sensitization.

One entry per CDR3 protein results from TCRdb running MiXCR on the RACE reads. The top ten hold roughly 2% of the sample, which has roughly 120,000 distinct CDR3 sequences, 9% to 10% seen once. This clonotype showed up just a few times. Its specificity is not known. Time point denoted: healthy volunteer bleed at 2 weeks. From whole blood left unfractionated, total RNA was extracted. This sequence was found in a male donor in good health. Some clones in this sample may be carry-over from other donors' samples. The specimen sequenced was whole blood.

The CDR3 reads CASSQGLDRGEQYF. The CDR3 nucleotides read TGTGCCAGCAGCCAAGGCCTTGACAGGGGCGAGCAGTACTTC. This sequence joins TRBV4-2 and TRBJ2-7; 8 positions agree with TRBD1. Germline CDR1 reads LGHNA; CDR2 reads YNFKEQ. Trimming cost V 1 base and J 6 bases; bases outside gene matches: 5. This CDR3 is 14 amino acids long.